Each of the 8 T cell receptor beta chains below was sequenced from the same sample in a study of vaccination and CD4 T cells after COVID-19 (dated by TCRdb to the early 2020s). The library came from PCR. TCRdb names Illumina iSeq 100 as the instrument used. At the Johns Hopkins FTIC core, DNA from the cultured CD4+ T cells underwent TCR sequencing with the Oncomine TCR Beta short-read assay. The raw public data were reprocessed by TCRdb itself: fastp quality trimming at Q25, MiXCR clonotype calling, in-frame beta chains only. Every distinct CDR3 protein forms one entry, paired with its most common genes and DNA. In all, the sample holds 13,000 to 15,000 distinct CDR3 sequences, and about 55% of those were seen once. The biggest ten clones account for over 9% of the sample. Their antigens remain unidentified. The sample's treatment or condition label is to be understood as: roughly 10-day PBMC culture with coronavirus spike peptide pools or control peptides (ViraFEST assay).

The source was CD4+ T cells from blood, cultured in vitro, collected before SARS-CoV-2 vaccination. The receptor source for this set is a human donor who had recovered from COVID-19.

This clonotype occurred once. This chain links TRBV4-1 with TRBJ2-7, with D tentatively TRBD1 (5 bases). The CDR3 extends over 15 amino acids. In germline, CDR1 is MGHRA, CDR2 YSYEKL. V was cut by 4 bases and J by 7 bases, with 20 bases left in between. The CDR3, as DNA: TGCGCCAGCAGCCGGGGTAGGGGTTGGGGCGGAGAGCAGTACTTC. Its protein is CASSRGRGWGGEQYF.

This clonotype was counted only a few times. CDR3 region: CASSLWGGQETQYF. Written as DNA, the CDR3 is TGTGCCAGCAGCTTATGGGGAGGCCAAGAGACCCAGTACTTC. This chain connects TRBV5-8 to TRBJ2-5; D is possibly TRBD2 (6 bases). V was shortened by 2 bases and J by 1 base, with 9 bases between the two germline ends. CDR3 length: 14 residues. Germline V gene data show CDR1 as SGHTS and CDR2 as YDEGEE.

This chain connects TRBV2 to TRBJ2-7, with 9 bases matching TRBD2. Trimming removed 6 bases from V and 1 base from J; junction bases left unmatched: 7. CDR1 and CDR2 from the germline V gene are SNHLY and FYNNEI. This CDR3 region has 15 residues. The CDR3 nucleotides are TGTGCCAGCAGCTCAACTAGCGGGCTTTCCTACGAGCAGTACTTC. Translation: CASSSTSGLSYEQYF.

This clonotype has more than one count but fewer than ten. This chain joins TRBV11-1 and TRBJ2-3, with 12 bases aligning to TRBD2. This CDR3 contains 16 residues. CDR1 SGHAT and CDR2 FQDESV come from the germline V gene (reference sequence). V was clipped by 5 bases and J by 3 bases; unmatched bases: 6. The CDR3 DNA follows: TGTGCCAGCAGCATGACTAGCGGGAGTAGGACAGATACGCAGTATTTT. As protein: CASSMTSGSRTDTQYF.

This clonotype has only a few counts. CDR3 amino acids: CSARETNYGYTF. The CDR3 bases are TGCAGTGCTAGAGAGACCAACTATGGCTACACCTTC. V and J are TRBV20-1 and TRBJ1-2; D ambiguous. In germline, CDR1 is DFQATT, CDR2 SNEGSKA (reference sequence). Trimming shortened V by 0 bases and J by 2 bases, and 4 bases separated the two germline ends. The CDR3 is 12 amino acids.

The chain has TRBV2 and TRBJ2-3; the D gene is possibly TRBD2 (5 bases). The CDR3 consists of 14 residues. Germline V gene sequence: CDR1 SNHLY, CDR2 FYNNEI. Trimming removed 6 bases at V and 5 bases at J, with 15 bases between. The CDR3 region is CASRYTSRVDTQYF. In DNA form, the CDR3 reads TGTGCCAGCAGATATACTAGTAGAGTAGATACGCAGTATTTT. Variable domain in full (rest from reference TRBV2 and TRBJ2-3): EPEVTQTPSHQVTQMGQEVILRCVPISNHLYFYWYRQILGQKVEFLVSFYNNEISEKSEIFDDQFSVERPDGSNFTLKIRSTKLEDSAMYFCASRYTSRVDTQYFGPGTRLTVL.

This rearrangement joins TRBV7-2 to TRBJ1-5; no clear D. The CDR3 consists of 14 residues. Trimming left V 3 bases short and J 2 bases short, with 8 bases between. CDR1 and CDR2 from the germline V gene are SGHTA and FQGNSA. CDR3 protein: CASSLRRGNQPQHF. The CDR3 DNA follows: TGTGCCAGCAGCTTGCGGAGGGGCAATCAGCCCCAGCATTTT.

This clonotype has just a few counts. The chain employs TRBV6-1 and TRBJ2-1; tentative D call: TRBD2 (6 bases). Germline V CDR1 and CDR2: MNHNS, SASEGT. The CDR3 runs to 15 residues. Deletions cut 1 base from V and 3 bases from J, with 10 bases between. CDR3 sequence reads: CASSEGQGGYNEQFF. As DNA, the CDR3 is TGTGCCAGCAGTGAAGGGCAGGGAGGCTACAATGAGCAGTTCTTC.